Reported below is one T cell receptor (beta chain). Its target is not known. The germline V gene encodes CDR1 MDHEN and CDR2 SYDVKM. V was cut by 8 bases and J by 1 base, with 8 bases left in between. The CDR3 extends over 12 amino acids. The method was immunoSEQ multiplex PCR; TCRdb's version includes in-frame clones alone and lacks a portion of them. Of around 57,000 clones in the sample, around 84% were seen once. The sample belongs to a study of a mutant IDH1 vaccine in newly diagnosed glioma. Noted time point: week 35, safety follow-up. Doses comprised 300 ug of mutant IDH1 20-mer peptide each, plus topical imiquimod.

The TCR comes from a man younger than 40 with glioma. The genes are TRBV28 and TRBJ2-5, with D hard to call. The material sequenced was PBMCs, taken from a glioma patient whose treatment included an IDH1 peptide vaccine. CDR3 sequence reads: CASLQLQETQYF. The DNA of the CDR3 is TGTGCCAGCCTCCAGCTCCAAGAGACCCAGTACTTC.